Presented here are 26 T cell receptor beta chains from one specimen sequenced in a study of shared clonotypes between healthy human individuals. Sequencing was performed with immunoSEQ multiplex PCR; in TCRdb, only in-frame clones are kept and a portion is missing. The repertoire holds 500,000 to 650,000 clones, around 80% seen once, with 12% in the top ten. Sequenced material: PBMCs. These receptors all come from a woman in her thirties or forties in good health. Some clones in this sample may be carry-over from other donors' samples.

This clone was recorded only once. The V gene is TRBV5-1, the J gene TRBJ2-2; TRBD2 might be the D (6 bases). Germline V gene data show CDR1 as SGHRS and CDR2 as YFSETQ. V shed 5 bases and J shed 1 base, with 12 bases lying between them. This CDR3 region has 15 residues. CDR3 in amino acids: CASRGGNGNTGELFF. The CDR3 nucleotides are TGCGCCAGCAGGGGCGGGAATGGGAACACCGGGGAGCTGTTTTTT.

This clone was found once. The chain links TRBV28 to TRBJ2-1, with D maybe TRBD2 (5 bases). Trimming took 7 bases from V and 6 from J, leaving 19 bases between them. Per germline, CDR1 MDHEN and CDR2 SYDVKM. The CDR3 spans 15 residues. The CDR3, as DNA: TGTGCCAGCACTCCCCCCGGGGTGCTGGGCAATGAGCAGTTCTTC. It yields the protein CASTPPGVLGNEQFF.

This rearrangement joins TRBV4-1 to TRBJ2-1, with D uncertain. The CDR3 has 14 amino acids. Germline loops: CDR1 MGHRA, CDR2 YSYEKL. The ends were cut back, 0 bases at V and 9 bases at J, with 12 bases in the middle. CDR3 in amino acids: CASSQDYRAPEQFF. DNA of the CDR3: TGCGCCAGCAGCCAAGATTATAGGGCGCCTGAGCAGTTCTTC.

This chain connects TRBV5-1 to TRBJ2-2; maybe TRBD1 (6 bases). This CDR3 is 16 amino acids long. CDR1 and CDR2 (germline): SGHRS, YFSETQ. Trimming took off 0 bases at V and 1 base at J, with 10 bases between the two ends. CDR3 nucleotides: TGCGCCAGCAGCTTGGTCGGGACATTGAACACCGGGGAGCTGTTTTTT. It encodes CASSLVGTLNTGELFF.

The rearrangement links TRBV21-1 to TRBJ2-7; the DNA was not used to check the table's D call, TRBD2. TRBV21-1 is deemed a pseudogene. CDR3 length equals 14 residues. The CDR3 sequence is CASSRGTRPLEQYF. The CDR3 DNA sequence: TGTGCCAGCAGCCGTGGGACTAGACCCCTCGAGCAGTACTTC.

The V and J genes are TRBV1 and TRBJ1-3. TRBV1 is a known pseudogene. This CDR3 is built from 19 residues. CDR3 nucleotide sequence: TGCACCAGCAGCCAAGATCTTGAGGGCCAGTTGTACTCTGGAAACACCATATATTTT. It yields the protein CTSSQDLEGQLYSGNTIYF.

V and J are TRBV2 and TRBJ2-7, with unresolved D. The length of the CDR3 is 15 residues. V lost 6 bases, J lost 2 bases, and 17 bases lay in between. CDR1 and CDR2 from the germline V gene are SNHLY and FYNNEI. The chain's CDR3 is CASSLRWSVTYEQYF. DNA of the CDR3: TGTGCCAGCAGCCTACGTTGGTCAGTTACCTACGAGCAGTACTTC. The variable domain in full, with the rest retrieved from reference TRBV2 and TRBJ2-7, is EPEVTQTPSHQVTQMGQEVILRCVPISNHLYFYWYRQILGQKVEFLVSFYNNEISEKSEIFDDQFSVERPDGSNFTLKIRSTKLEDSAMYFCASSLRWSVTYEQYFGPGTRLTVT.

The rearrangement uses TRBV18 and TRBJ2-5, with D maybe TRBD1 (7 bases). The germline V gene has CDR1 KGHSH and CDR2 LQKENI. V was shortened by 2 bases and J by 2 bases, with 12 bases between the two germline ends. This CDR3 has 15 residues. The CDR3 is CASSPAGGIQETQYF. The CDR3 DNA sequence: TGTGCCAGCTCACCAGCAGGGGGGATTCAAGAGACCCAGTACTTC.

This sequence joins TRBV7-3 and TRBJ2-3; 7 nucleotides align to TRBD2. The CDR3 has 18 amino acids. V lost 7 bases, J lost 2 bases, and 18 bases stayed unmatched. Germline assignment: CDR1 SGHTA and CDR2 FQGTGA. This chain's CDR3 is CASTRTDSLAGLTDTQYF. The DNA of the CDR3 is TGTGCCAGCACCCGAACCGATAGTTTAGCGGGCCTCACAGATACGCAGTATTTT. Full variable domain (rest looked up from reference TRBV7-3 and TRBJ2-3): GAGVSQTPSNKVTEKGKYVELRCDPISGHTALYWYRQSLGQGPEFLIYFQGTGAADDSGLPNDRFFAVRPEGSVSTLKIQRTERGDSAVYLCASTRTDSLAGLTDTQYFGPGTRLTVL.

The V gene is TRBV28, the J gene TRBJ2-1; TRBD2 matches 12 bases. This CDR3 is built from 14 residues. J lost 4 bases, V lost 7 bases, and 2 bases had no gene match. Germline V gene data show CDR1 as MDHEN and CDR2 as SYDVKM. DNA for the CDR3: TGTGCCAGCACCGGGACTAGCGGGTACAATGAGCAGTTCTTC. Translated, it gives CASTGTSGYNEQFF.

The chain has TRBV5-5 and TRBJ1-2, with TRBD1 matching 8 bases. This CDR3 region has 17 residues. CDR1 and CDR2 (germline): SGHKS, YYEKEE (reference sequence). V dropped 0 bases and J dropped 4; count of bases not matched to a gene: 11. The CDR3 loop is CASSLAQGATRVYGYTF. CDR3 nucleotide sequence: TGTGCCAGCAGCTTGGCGCAGGGGGCAACTAGGGTCTATGGCTACACCTTC.

The chain combines TRBV7-9 with TRBJ2-5, with no clear D. V was shortened by 2 bases and J by 5 bases, with 12 bases between the two germline ends. Germline lookup yields CDR1 SEHNR and CDR2 FQNEAQ (reference sequence). The CDR3 loop spans 14 amino acids. The CDR3 loop reads CASSLRQAQETQYF. CDR3 bases: TGTGCCAGCAGCTTAAGGCAGGCACAGGAGACCCAGTACTTC.

The chain couples TRBV6-1 to TRBJ2-7; tentatively, D is TRBD1 or TRBD2 (7 bases each). The germline V gene encodes CDR1 MNHNS and CDR2 SASEGT. This CDR3 has 15 amino acids. V was clipped by 6 bases and J by 4 bases, with 19 bases between them. The CDR3 nucleotides read TGTGCCAGCAGCCCGACAGGGACGGGAGGTTACGAGCAGTACTTC. Amino acids: CASSPTGTGGYEQYF.

A word on this clone: Only one base separates this from a far larger clonotype, so it likely reflects a read error. The V and J genes are TRBV2 and TRBJ1-5, with unresolved D. The CDR3 is made up of 14 amino acids. Germline CDR1 is SNHLY and CDR2 is FYNNEI. V shed 2 bases and J shed 5 bases, with 10 bases lying between them. The CDR3 coding sequence is TGTGCCAGCAGTGAATTGGGCAGCGATCAGCCCCAGCATTTT. Its protein product is CASSELGSDQPQHF.

The gene calls are TRBV2 and TRBJ1-2; tentatively, D is TRBD1 (5 bases). The CDR3 covers 13 residues. CDR1 and CDR2 from the germline V gene are SNHLY and FYNNEI. V shed 3 bases and J shed 3 bases, with 8 bases lying between them. The CDR3 here is CASSEGLHYGYTF. DNA of the CDR3: TGTGCCAGCAGTGAGGGGCTACACTATGGCTACACCTTC.

The genes are TRBV7-2 and TRBJ1-1; D gene uncertain. CDR1 and CDR2 from the germline V gene are SGHTA and FQGNSA. The length of the CDR3 is 13 residues. Trimming shortened V by 3 bases and J by 1 base, and 6 bases separated the two germline ends. The CDR3: CASSFGRNTEAFF. The CDR3 DNA sequence: TGTGCCAGCAGCTTCGGGAGGAACACTGAAGCTTTCTTT.

The J gene is TRBJ2-2, the V gene TRBV19, with 10 positions matching TRBD1. There are 14 residues in the CDR3. CDR1 LNHDA and CDR2 SQIVND come from the germline V gene (reference sequence). The J segment lost 4 bases and the V segment lost 5 bases, leaving 1 base of the junction unmatched. The CDR3 spells CASSGTGATGELFF. Here the CDR3 DNA reads TGTGCCAGTAGTGGGACAGGGGCCACCGGGGAGCTGTTTTTT.

J is TRBJ2-7 and V is TRBV7-2; unclear D gene. CDR1 SGHTA and CDR2 FQGNSA come from the germline V gene. Trimming shortened V by 1 base and J by 0 bases, and 13 bases separated the two germline ends. There are 16 residues in the CDR3. The CDR3 DNA reads TGTGCCAGCAGCTTAGGGGTCCTGGGGTACTCCTACGAGCAGTACTTC. Protein product: CASSLGVLGYSYEQYF.

V is TRBV7-8 and J is TRBJ2-1; D is unresolved. Germline CDR1 is SGHVS and CDR2 is FQNEAQ. The CDR3 extends over 15 amino acids. Trimming removed 1 base at V and 1 base at J, with 8 bases between. Written as DNA, the CDR3 is TGTGCCAGCAGCTTAGTACCGAGGTCCTACAATGAGCAGTTCTTC. Protein: CASSLVPRSYNEQFF.

The V and J genes are TRBV5-4 and TRBJ2-3; 8 bases map to TRBD1. V gave up 3 bases and J gave up 6 bases; unmatched junction bases: 6. CDR1 and CDR2 from the germline V gene are SGHNT and YYREEE (reference sequence). CDR3 size: 14 residues. Written as DNA, the CDR3 is TGTGCCAGCAGCTCCCAGGGGGCGTCCGATACGCAGTATTTT. Translation gives CASSSQGASDTQYF.

The chain combines TRBV11-2 with TRBJ2-3; 12 nucleotides align to TRBD2. The V and J ends lost 6 bases and 2 bases, in that order; junction bases with no gene match: 3. The V gene's germline CDR1 is SGHAT and CDR2 FQNNGV. The CDR3 has 15 residues. CDR3 sequence: CASRRLAGDTDTQYF. The CDR3 DNA follows: TGTGCCAGCAGACGACTAGCGGGAGACACAGATACGCAGTATTTT. Looking up the rest from reference TRBV11-2 and TRBJ2-3 gives the full variable domain: EAGVAQSPRYKIIEKRQSVAFWCNPISGHATLYWYQQILGQGPKLLIQFQNNGVVDDSQLPKDRFSAERLKGVDSTLKIQPAKLEDSAVYLCASRRLAGDTDTQYFGPGTRLTVL.

This clone came up many times. This rearrangement joins TRBV11-3 to TRBJ2-1; D gene ambiguous. CDR1 is SGHNT, CDR2 YENEEA, per germline. This CDR3 region has 14 residues. V dropped 1 base and J dropped 9 bases, with 13 bases sitting between them. The CDR3 DNA reads as TGTGCCAGCAGCTTAGGGGTACGTAACAGTGAGCAGTTCTTC. Protein: CASSLGVRNSEQFF. Together with reference TRBV11-3 and TRBJ2-1, the CDR3 gives the full variable domain: EAGVVQSPRYKIIEKKQPVAFWCNPISGHNTLYWYLQNLGQGPELLIRYENEEAVDDSQLPKDRFSAERLKGVDSTLKIQPAELGDSAVYLCASSLGVRNSEQFFGPGTRLTVL.

The genes are TRBV4-3 and TRBJ2-7, with a weak D call TRBD2 (5 bases). CDR1 is LGHNA and CDR2 is YSLEER in the germline V gene. Trimming left V 3 bases short and J 1 base short, with 13 bases between. CDR3 size: 15 residues. The CDR3 spells CASSHSRTGSYEQYF. For the CDR3, the DNA is TGCGCCAGCAGCCACTCGAGGACTGGATCCTACGAGCAGTACTTC.

This rearrangement joins TRBV28 to TRBJ2-3, with D uncertain. Germline CDR1 reads MDHEN; CDR2 reads SYDVKM. This CDR3 comprises 14 residues. Trimming removed 2 bases from V and 6 bases from J, with 12 bases in between. CDR3 DNA sequence: TGTGCCAGCAGTTTAGCTAGAAAAGTGGATACGCAGTATTTT. As protein: CASSLARKVDTQYF.

In DNA form, the CDR3 reads TGCGCCAGCAGCCCCCGGGACAGGGACTACGAGCAGTACTTC. Amino acids: CASSPRDRDYEQYF. This chain connects TRBV5-1 to TRBJ2-7; 9 bases agree with TRBD1. This CDR3 comprises 14 residues. With V trimmed by 4 bases and J by 3 bases, 5 bases remained unmatched. The germline CDR1 and CDR2 sequences are SGHRS and YFSETQ.

In regard to this clone: The sample holds other DNA sequences that translate to the same CDR3. The chain recombines TRBV15 with TRBJ2-7; TRBD2 is a possible D gene (6 bases). The germline V gene has CDR1 LNHNV and CDR2 YYDKDF (reference sequence). The CDR3 runs 14 residues. Trimming removed 1 base at V and 0 bases at J, with 7 bases between. The CDR3 DNA reads as TGTGCCACCAGCAGAGGGGGGGACTCCTACGAGCAGTACTTC. It specifies CATSRGGDSYEQYF.